The source of this T cell receptor (beta chain) is a study of T cell responses to AZD1222 COVID-19 vaccine. Whole-study findings and limits: The span of vaccine-associated CD4 TCRs extended across spike, with dominance at 160-218 and 743-854. Recipients of AZD1222 seropositive at baseline numbered only 6 or 7.

Using immunoSEQ multiplex PCR, the repertoire was profiled, and TCRdb retains in-frame clones only, with some absent. The table records some 120,000 clones, roughly 88% of them present only once. About this clone itself: Its antigen is not identified.

The CDR3 has 14 amino acids. The V gene lost 4 bases and the J gene lost 5 bases, with 15 bases spanning the gap. Germline V gene data show CDR1 as SGHNT and CDR2 as YYREEE (reference sequence). The chain couples TRBV5-4 to TRBJ1-2, with a possible D match to TRBD1 (6 bases). The source material was peripheral blood, sampled 28 days after the second AZD1222 dose. This clonotype was sampled from an adult who received the AZD1222 COVID-19 vaccine. The CDR3 DNA reads TGTGCCAGCAGCCGGGGGGGGCCAGAGTATGGCTACACCTTC. The encoded protein is CASSRGGPEYGYTF.